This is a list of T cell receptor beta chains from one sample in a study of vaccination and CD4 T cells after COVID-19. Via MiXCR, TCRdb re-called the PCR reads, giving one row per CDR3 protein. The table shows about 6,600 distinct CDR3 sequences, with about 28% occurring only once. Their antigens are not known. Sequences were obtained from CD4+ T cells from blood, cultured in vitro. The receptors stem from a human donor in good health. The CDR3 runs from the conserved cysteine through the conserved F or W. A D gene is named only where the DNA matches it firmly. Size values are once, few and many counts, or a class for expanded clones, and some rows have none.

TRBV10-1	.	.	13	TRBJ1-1	TGCGCCAGCAGCCGTGACACGAACACTGAAGCTTTCTTT	CASSRDTNTEAFF
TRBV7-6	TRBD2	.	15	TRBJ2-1	TGTGCCAGCAGCTTAACTCGGCTAGCGGGCCATGAGCAGTTCTTC	CASSLTRLAGHEQFF
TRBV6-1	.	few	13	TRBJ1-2	TGTGCCAGCAGCGACAGAACCGCCGGGGGCTACACCTTC	CASSDRTAGGYTF
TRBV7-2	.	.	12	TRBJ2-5	TGTGCCAGCAGCACGTACCAAGAGACCCAGTACTTC	CASSTYQETQYF
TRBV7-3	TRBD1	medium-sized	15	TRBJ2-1	TGTGCCAGCAGCCCGAACCCCGGGACAGGCAATGAGCAGTTCTTC	CASSPNPGTGNEQFF
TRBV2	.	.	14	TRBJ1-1	TGTGCCAGCAGTAAGGAGGGGAGGGGGACTGAAGCTTTCTTT	CASSKEGRGTEAFF
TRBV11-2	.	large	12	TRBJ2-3	TGTGCCAGCAGCCTATACACAGATACGCAGTATTTT	CASSLYTDTQYF
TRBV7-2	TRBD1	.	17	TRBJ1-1	TGTGCCAGCAGCTTAGTGCAAGGGGGCTCGAGGAACACTGAAGCTTTCTTT	CASSLVQGGSRNTEAFF
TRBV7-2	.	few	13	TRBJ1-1	TGTGCCAGCAGCTTACAGCTGAACACTGAAGCTTTCTTT	CASSLQLNTEAFF
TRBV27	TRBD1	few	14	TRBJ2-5	TGTGCCAGCAGACCGGGACAGGGGCAAGAGACCCAGTACTTC	CASRPGQGQETQYF
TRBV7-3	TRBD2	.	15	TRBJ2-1	TGTGCCAGCAGCTTCGGACTAGCGGGGGAGACTGAGCAGTTCTTC	CASSFGLAGETEQFF
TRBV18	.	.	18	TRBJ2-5	TGTGCCAGCTCACCGCGAAGCCCCAATCCGGCAGTCTCAGAGACCCAGTACTTC	CASSPRSPNPAVSETQYF
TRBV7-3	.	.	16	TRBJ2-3	TGTGCCAGCAGCTTAACGGGGGAACTTAGCACAGATACGCAGTATTTT	CASSLTGELSTDTQYF
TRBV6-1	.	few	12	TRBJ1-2	TGTGCCAGCACCTCCATAACAAATGGCTACACCTTC	CASTSITNGYTF
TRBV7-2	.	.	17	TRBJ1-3	TGTGCCAGCAGCCCCGGTCCGGGACGCACCTCTGGAAACACCATATATTTT	CASSPGPGRTSGNTIYF
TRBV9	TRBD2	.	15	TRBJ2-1	TGTGCCAGCAGCGTAAGCGGGGGGACTTACAATGAGCAGTTCTTC	CASSVSGGTYNEQFF
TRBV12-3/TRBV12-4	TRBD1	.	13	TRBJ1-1	TGTGCCAGCAGGACAGGGGTGGGGACTGAAGCTTTCTTT	CASRTGVGTEAFF
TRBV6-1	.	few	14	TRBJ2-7	TGTGCCAGCAGTAGAGGGGGGGGCTCCTACGAGCAGTACTTC	CASSRGGGSYEQYF
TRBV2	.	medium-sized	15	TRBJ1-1	TGTGCCAGCAGTGAAGCAGTAGGGGGAACAGCTGAAGCTTTCTTT	CASSEAVGGTAEAFF
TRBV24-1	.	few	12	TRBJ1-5	TGTGCCACCAGTGATAGTGATCAGCCCCAGCATTTT	CATSDSDQPQHF
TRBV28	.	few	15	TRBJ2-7	TGTGCCAGCAGTCCATCGGGGTTTCAAGGGGTAGAGCAGTACTTC	CASSPSGFQGVEQYF
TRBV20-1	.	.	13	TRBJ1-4	TGCAGTCCTGGGGATGACATGAATCGAAAACTGTTTTTT	CSPGDDMNRKLFF
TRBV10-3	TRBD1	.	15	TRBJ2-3	TGTGCCATCAGTGAAAACAGGGGACCCACAGATACGCAGTATTTT	CAISENRGPTDTQYF
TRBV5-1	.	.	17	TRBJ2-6	TGCGCCAGCAGCTTGGAGGGTGGGGACGCTGGGGCCAACGTCCTGACTTTC	CASSLEGGDAGANVLTF
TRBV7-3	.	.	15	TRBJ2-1	TGTGCCAGCAGCCTACAGGGGGGGGTATACAATGAGCAGTTCTTC	CASSLQGGVYNEQFF
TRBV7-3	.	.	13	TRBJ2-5	TGTGCCAGCAGCTTAAAAGGGAGGGAGACCCAGTACTTC	CASSLKGRETQYF
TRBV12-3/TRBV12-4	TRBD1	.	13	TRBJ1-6	TGTGCCAGCAGGGTACAGGGGGCTTCACCCCTCCACTTT	CASRVQGASPLHF
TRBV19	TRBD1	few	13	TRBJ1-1	TGTGCCAGTAGTCCCCCAGGGGGGGACGAAGCTTTCTTT	CASSPPGGDEAFF
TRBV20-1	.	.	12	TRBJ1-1	TGCAGTGCAACACCTTGGTTCACTGAAGCTTTCTTT	CSATPWFTEAFF
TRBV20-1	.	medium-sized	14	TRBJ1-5	TGCAGTGCATCTACGATAGGGGTAGATCAGCCCCAGCATTTT	CSASTIGVDQPQHF
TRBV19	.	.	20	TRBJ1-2	TGTGCCAGTAGTATAGATCAAGCGGCCGAATACGCCTCCGGCGGCTATGGCTACACCTTC	CASSIDQAAEYASGGYGYTF
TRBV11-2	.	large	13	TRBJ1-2	TGTGCCAGCAGCTCAACAGGGTACTATGGCTACACCTTC	CASSSTGYYGYTF
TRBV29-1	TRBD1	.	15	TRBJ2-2	TGCAGCGTTCGGTCAGGGGGCGCGGACACCGGGGAGCTGTTTTTT	CSVRSGGADTGELFF
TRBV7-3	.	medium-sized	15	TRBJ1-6	TGTGCCAGCAGCCTTTCCGGGACCGAAAATTCACCCCTCCACTTT	CASSLSGTENSPLHF
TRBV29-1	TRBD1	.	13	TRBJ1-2	TGCAGCGTCGCGGACAGGGAAGTAATTGGCTACACCTTC	CSVADREVIGYTF
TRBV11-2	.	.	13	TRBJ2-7	TGTGCCAGCAGCCCGGCGGGACAGATGAAGCAGTACTTC	CASSPAGQMKQYF
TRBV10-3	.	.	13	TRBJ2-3	TGTGCCATCGCCGGACTGAACACAGATACGCAGTATTTT	CAIAGLNTDTQYF
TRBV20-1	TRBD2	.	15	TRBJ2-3	TGCAGTGCGGGGACTAGCGGGGGGGGTGCTGATACGCAGTATTTT	CSAGTSGGGADTQYF